This TCR beta chain is drawn from a study of shared clonotypes between healthy human individuals. Overall study findings and caveats: Compared with memory subsets, naive subsets generally had larger estimated richness. Relative to clonotypes present in all four donors, those not shared had lower generation probabilities.

Turning to this clone: What it binds is not known.

Sequencing was performed with immunoSEQ multiplex PCR; in TCRdb, only in-frame clones are kept and a portion is missing. The table records around 2,000,000 clones, about 95% of them present only once. The CDR3 contains 15 residues. The V gene lost 1 base and the J gene lost 8 bases, with 15 bases spanning the gap. Per the germline V gene, CDR1 is SNHLY and CDR2 is FYNNEI. Naive CD8 cells, CD45RO-negative and positively selected for CCR7, excluded terminally differentiated effector memory CD45RA+ cells. The study drew its donors from healthy HIV-negative adults without recent acute infections or vaccinations.

This sequence was found in a young man in good health. The J gene is TRBJ2-1, the V gene TRBV2, with a possible D match to TRBD2 (5 bases). The sequenced sample consisted of naive CD8+ T cells sorted from blood. The CDR3 region is CASSEEDRGWDEQFF. CDR3 coding DNA: TGTGCCAGCAGTGAAGAGGATCGGGGTTGGGATGAGCAGTTCTTC.